One and the same sample provided the 27 T cell receptor beta chains below, sequenced in a study of blood T cell repertoires in COVID-19. TCRdb's copy holds only in-frame clones and misses some; the assay was immunoSEQ multiplex PCR. Here the sample spans approximately 150,000 clones, around nine tenths being singletons. The sequencing sample was made of peripheral blood. Every receptor here comes from a man aged 50 or older with active or convalescent COVID-19.

The chain uses TRBV6-2 or TRBV6-3 and TRBJ2-1, with 10 bases identical to TRBD1. The germline V gene has CDR1 MNHEY and CDR2 SVGEGT. Trimming removed 4 bases from V and 3 bases from J; junction bases left unmatched: 9. This CDR3 comprises 17 residues. The CDR3 loop reads CASSLRDRGGGYNEQFF. In DNA, the CDR3 is TGTGCCAGCAGTTTACGGGACAGGGGCGGGGGCTACAATGAGCAGTTCTTC.

The chain recombines TRBV18 with TRBJ2-1; the match to TRBD2 covers 14 bases. The CDR3 covers 15 residues. The trim removed 3 bases at V and 7 bases at J, leaving 2 bases unmatched. The germline V gene encodes CDR1 KGHSH and CDR2 LQKENI. The CDR3 nucleotides read TGTGCCAGCTCACCCGGGACTAGCGGGAGTAATGAGCAGTTCTTC. Translating gives CASSPGTSGSNEQFF.

The chain couples TRBV7-6 to TRBJ2-7; D may be TRBD2 (5 bases). Germline assignment: CDR1 SGHVS and CDR2 FNYEAQ. This CDR3 comprises 13 residues. Trimming left V 1 base short and J 11 bases short, with 15 bases between. The chain's CDR3 is CASSLGRETDKYF. The CDR3 bases are TGTGCCAGCAGCTTAGGCCGGGAAACAGATAAGTACTTC.

V is TRBV5-5 and J is TRBJ2-5; perhaps TRBD2 as D (5 bases). Germline lookup yields CDR1 SGHKS and CDR2 YYEKEE (reference sequence). Trimming took off 0 bases at V and 3 bases at J, with 9 bases between the two ends. This CDR3 has 14 amino acids. Here the CDR3 reads CASSLAGSKETQYF. The CDR3 nucleotides read TGTGCCAGCAGCTTGGCGGGGTCCAAAGAGACCCAGTACTTC.

The rearrangement joins TRBV9 to TRBJ2-3, with a tentative D call TRBD2 (5 bases). V lost 0 bases, J lost 11 bases, and 16 bases lay in between. Germline V gene sequence: CDR1 SGDLS, CDR2 YYNGEE. This CDR3 comprises 14 residues. CDR3 in DNA: TGTGCCAGCAGCGTAGTAGAAGGGAGAGGGAGGCAGTATTTT. This translates into CASSVVEGRGRQYF.

This rearrangement joins TRBV10-1 to TRBJ2-5; a weak D match, TRBD2 (5 bases). With 8 bases removed from V and 7 bases from J, the gap between germline ends came to 14 bases. CDR3 length: 12 amino acids. CDR1 is WNHNN and CDR2 is SYGVQD in the germline V gene (reference sequence). In DNA form, the CDR3 reads TGCGCCAGCGGAGGACGGGGAAGGACCCAGTACTTC. This translates into CASGGRGRTQYF.

This clone has just a few counts. The chain combines TRBV7-2 with TRBJ1-5; 7 nucleotides line up with TRBD1. J gave up 6 bases and V 5 bases, and 13 bases lay outside the gene matches. The CDR3 runs to 16 residues. Per the germline V gene, CDR1 is SGHTA and CDR2 is FQGNSA. CDR3 DNA: TGTGCCAGCAGCCTCCAACCAGGGGGTTCGGGTCAGCCCCAGCATTTT. The encoded protein is CASSLQPGGSGQPQHF.

This chain uses TRBV25-1 with TRBJ2-6, with a tentative D call TRBD2 (5 bases). Deletions cut 4 bases from V and 3 bases from J, with 10 bases between. The CDR3 spans 15 residues. Germline V CDR1 and CDR2: MGHDK, SYGVNS. CDR3 sequence: CASSGGNDGANVLTF. CDR3 nucleotide sequence: TGTGCCAGCAGTGGAGGGAATGATGGGGCCAACGTCCTGACTTTC. The variable domain in full, completed from reference TRBV25-1 and TRBJ2-6, reads EADIYQTPRYLVIGTGKKITLECSQTMGHDKMYWYQQDPGMELHLIHYSYGVNSTEKGDLSSESTVSRIRTEHFPLTLESARPSHTSQYLCASSGGNDGANVLTFGAGSRLTVL.

This sequence joins TRBV18 and TRBJ1-1, with TRBD1 identical over 8 bases. This CDR3 comprises 14 residues. Germline CDR1 and CDR2: KGHSH and LQKENI. With V trimmed by 3 bases and J by 5 bases, 5 bases remained unmatched. CDR3 in amino acids: CASSPTGVGTEAFF. The CDR3 DNA follows: TGTGCCAGCTCACCGACAGGGGTTGGGACTGAAGCTTTCTTT.

The CDR3 nucleotides read TGTGCCAGCAACCCGCCCCCAAGGACTAGCGGGCGCCACCTGGACGAGCAGTACTTC. Its protein is CASNPPPRTSGRHLDEQYF. The chain carries TRBV5-6 and TRBJ2-7, with 11 nucleotides matching TRBD2. Germline V gene data show CDR1 as SGHDT and CDR2 as YYEEEE. V shed 6 bases and J 5 bases; nucleotides not matched to a gene: 22. This CDR3 is 19 amino acids long.

The table lists this clone with a count of one. This sequence joins TRBV19 and TRBJ2-3; 8 bases agree with TRBD1. CDR1 and CDR2 (germline): LNHDA, SQIVND (reference sequence). The junction had 3 bases not matched to a gene; V was cut back by 3 bases and J by 4 bases. This CDR3 comprises 14 residues. As DNA, the CDR3 is TGTGCCAGTAGTATTCGACAGGGGCCAGATACGCAGTATTTT. It translates to CASSIRQGPDTQYF.

In its sample, this clone was seen a few times. This sequence joins TRBV15 and TRBJ2-3; the D is unclear. CDR1 and CDR2 (germline): LNHNV, YYDKDF (reference sequence). The length of the CDR3 is 12 residues. V shed 2 bases and J shed 3 bases, with 3 bases lying between them. CDR3 nucleotide sequence: TGTGCCACCAGCAGACTAACAGATACGCAGTATTTT. Its translation: CATSRLTDTQYF.

The V and J genes are TRBV3-1 (or the pseudogene TRBV3-2) and TRBJ2-1; no definite D call. V shed 7 bases and J shed 1 base, with 8 bases lying between them. The length of the CDR3 is 13 residues. Germline assignment: CDR1 LGHDT and CDR2 YNNKEL (reference sequence). CDR3 residues: CASKWASYNEQFF. The CDR3 coding sequence is TGTGCCAGCAAATGGGCTTCCTACAATGAGCAGTTCTTC.

This chain links TRBV23-1 with TRBJ2-7; 10 positions agree with TRBD1. TRBV23-1 is annotated as an ORF whose role is uncertain. The length of the CDR3 is 16 residues. V was clipped by 6 bases and J by 2 bases; unmatched bases: 10. The chain's CDR3 is CASRKWDRGKPYEQYF. Here the CDR3 DNA reads TGCGCCAGCAGAAAATGGGACAGGGGCAAGCCCTACGAGCAGTACTTC.

This sequence joins TRBV5-6 and TRBJ2-5, with D maybe TRBD1 (5 bases). Germline V gene sequence: CDR1 SGHDT, CDR2 YYEEEE. CDR3 length equals 13 residues. V dropped 5 bases and J dropped 7 bases, with 15 bases sitting between them. The DNA of the CDR3 is TGTGCCAGCAGGAGGTATCCTAGGGGGACCCAGTACTTC. Encoded protein: CASRRYPRGTQYF.

This clone was recorded a few times. The chain has TRBV28 and TRBJ2-4; D is undetermined. This CDR3 region has 12 residues. CDR1 and CDR2 (germline): MDHEN, SYDVKM. Deletions cut 1 base from V and 6 bases from J, with 4 bases between. The CDR3 nucleotides read TGTGCCAGCAGTTTATCTTCAAACATTCAGTACTTC. This encodes CASSLSSNIQYF.

The chain uses TRBV3-1 (or the pseudogene TRBV3-2) and TRBJ1-4; 8 bases are shared with TRBD1. The CDR3 extends over 15 amino acids. The germline gives CDR1 LGHDT, CDR2 YNNKEL (reference sequence). V lost 4 bases and J lost 8; bases outside the gene matches: 9. CDR3 sequence reads: CASSPRDRGDEKLFF. DNA for the CDR3: TGTGCCAGCAGCCCCCGTGACAGGGGTGACGAAAAACTGTTTTTT.

V and J are TRBV27 and TRBJ2-5; 7 positions agree with TRBD1. This CDR3 spans 13 amino acids. V lost 6 bases and J lost 7; bases outside the gene matches: 8. The germline gives CDR1 MNHEY, CDR2 SMNVEV (reference sequence). The DNA of the CDR3 is TGTGCCAGCAGCATGTACAGGGGTGGGACCCAGTACTTC. Translating it yields CASSMYRGGTQYF.

This rearrangement joins TRBV7-9 to TRBJ2-2, with D maybe TRBD1 (6 bases). CDR3 length: 18 residues. The ends were cut back, 2 bases at V and 3 bases at J, with 19 bases in the middle. Germline lookup yields CDR1 SEHNR and CDR2 FQNEAQ (reference sequence). CDR3 coding DNA: TGTGCCAGCAGCTTAACTAAAGGGGGTCTTCGCTACACCGGGGAGCTGTTTTTT. This sequence encodes CASSLTKGGLRYTGELFF.

This clone was counted between two and nine times. The genes are TRBV7-2 and TRBJ2-2; possible D gene TRBD1, 6 bases. Trimming removed 7 bases at V and 7 bases at J, with 16 bases between. This CDR3 region has 14 residues. Germline CDR1 is SGHTA and CDR2 is FQGNSA. CDR3 amino acids: CASTALGGVGELFF. CDR3 coding DNA: TGTGCCAGCACCGCTCTTGGGGGCGTCGGGGAGCTGTTTTTT.

This sequence joins TRBV13 and TRBJ1-2, with TRBD1 matching over 9 bases. The CDR3 totals 16 residues. J lost 3 bases, V lost 5 bases, and 10 bases had no gene match. Germline V gene data show CDR1 as PRHDT and CDR2 as FYEKMQ (reference sequence). CDR3 amino acids: CASSVRTGADHYGYTF. The CDR3 coding sequence is TGTGCCAGCAGCGTCAGGACAGGGGCCGACCACTATGGCTACACCTTC.

The V and J genes are TRBV4-3 and TRBJ2-7; D remains ambiguous. The V end lost 0 bases, the J end lost 2 bases, and 8 bases lay between the germline ends. The germline V gene has CDR1 LGHNA and CDR2 YSLEER. The CDR3 covers 14 residues. CDR3 loop: CASSQDANTYEQYF. In nucleotides, the CDR3 is TGCGCCAGCAGCCAAGATGCGAATACCTACGAGCAGTACTTC.

The chain couples TRBV19 to TRBJ1-5; TRBD1 agrees at 10 bases. Germline CDR1 reads LNHDA; CDR2 reads SQIVND (reference sequence). V shed 8 bases and J 7 bases; nucleotides not matched to a gene: 8. The length of the CDR3 is 14 residues. The CDR3 protein is CASVRDRGDQPQHF. For the CDR3, the DNA is TGTGCCAGTGTTAGGGACAGGGGAGACCAGCCCCAGCATTTT.

The chain links TRBV30 to TRBJ1-5; no clear D. Germline V CDR1 and CDR2: GTSNPN, SVGIG (reference sequence). V gave up 0 bases and J gave up 2 bases, with 8 bases separating them. The CDR3 is 14 amino acids. Written as DNA, the CDR3 is TGTGCCTGGAGTGTAAAACTGGGCAATCAGCCCCAGCATTTT. It yields the protein CAWSVKLGNQPQHF.

The CDR3 DNA sequence: TGTGCCAGTAGTAGATATAGCGGGGGAATTCCCCGTGGTCCGAACACCGGGGAGCTGTTTTTT. It specifies CASSRYSGGIPRGPNTGELFF. The rearrangement joins TRBV19 to TRBJ2-2; 9 bases are shared with TRBD2. The V gene end was trimmed by 4 bases and the J gene end by 0 bases; junction bases not matched to a gene: 18. CDR3 length equals 21 residues. CDR1 and CDR2 from the germline V gene are LNHDA and SQIVND (reference sequence).

This chain joins TRBV19 and TRBJ1-4, with TRBD1 matching 8 bases. In germline, CDR1 is LNHDA, CDR2 SQIVND (reference sequence). Trimming cost V 6 bases and J 8 bases; bases outside gene matches: 8. There are 14 residues in the CDR3. The CDR3 spells CASSRDRIEEKLFF. In DNA, the CDR3 is TGTGCCAGTAGCAGGGACAGGATCGAGGAAAAACTGTTTTTT.

In its sample, this clone was seen once. The chain recombines TRBV3-1 (or the pseudogene TRBV3-2) with TRBJ1-1; the D is unclear. The CDR3 consists of 16 residues. Germline-derived CDR1 and CDR2 are LGHDT and YNNKEL (reference sequence). V was trimmed by 0 bases and J by 0 bases, leaving 11 bases between them. CDR3 protein: CASSQDYGGMNTEAFF. For the CDR3, the DNA is TGTGCCAGCAGCCAAGATTATGGAGGGATGAACACTGAAGCTTTCTTT.